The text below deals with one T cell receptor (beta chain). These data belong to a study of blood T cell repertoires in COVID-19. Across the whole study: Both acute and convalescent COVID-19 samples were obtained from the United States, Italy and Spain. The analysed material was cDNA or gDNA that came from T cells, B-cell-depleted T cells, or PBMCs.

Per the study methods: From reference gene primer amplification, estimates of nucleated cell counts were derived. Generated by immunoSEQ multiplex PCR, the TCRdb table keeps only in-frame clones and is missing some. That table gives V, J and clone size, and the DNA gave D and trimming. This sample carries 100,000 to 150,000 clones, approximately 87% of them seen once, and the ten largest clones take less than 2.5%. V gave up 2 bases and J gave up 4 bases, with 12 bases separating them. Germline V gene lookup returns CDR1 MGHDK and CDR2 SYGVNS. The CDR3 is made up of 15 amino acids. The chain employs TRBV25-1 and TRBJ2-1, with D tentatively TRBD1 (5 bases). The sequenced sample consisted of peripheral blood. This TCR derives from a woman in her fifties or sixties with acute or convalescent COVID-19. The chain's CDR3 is CASSEMGQVYNEQFF. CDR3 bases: TGTGCCAGCAGTGAAATGGGGCAGGTTTACAATGAGCAGTTCTTC.